The clone carrying this T cell receptor (beta chain) has ten or more counts. Its antigen remains unidentified. Preparation of the TCRbeta library involved a method that used unique molecular identifiers. A single record per CDR3 protein comes from TCRdb applying MiXCR to the PCR reads. The sample contains hundreds of thousands of distinct CDR3 sequences, approximately 14% of which appear only once. These data belong to a study of T-cell reconstitution after alpha-beta-depleted transplantation in children. Study-wide results and caveats: About two months after transplant, alpha-beta T cells reportedly came from several hundred expanded graft clones. Surviving thymic progenitors and recipient T cells were the source of high TCRbeta diversity at day 60 in some patients. T-cell counts and diversity at one year post-transplant came mainly from newly produced T cells.

Trimming took 6 bases from V and 5 from J, leaving 22 bases between them. Germline CDR1 reads SGHKS; CDR2 reads YYEKEE (reference sequence). CDR3 length equals 16 residues. Sequencing was performed on PBMCs, taken before TCRalphabeta/CD19-depleted stem cell transplant. The receptor's source is a girl aged 2-10 years with congenital amegakaryocytic thrombocytopenia, due to receive a stem cell transplant. This chain connects TRBV5-5 to TRBJ2-3; perhaps TRBD2 as D (6 bases). The CDR3 DNA reads TGTGCCAGCACCCCGAGAGGGACTGGAGCCATAGATACGCAGTATTTT. Translating gives CASTPRGTGAIDTQYF.